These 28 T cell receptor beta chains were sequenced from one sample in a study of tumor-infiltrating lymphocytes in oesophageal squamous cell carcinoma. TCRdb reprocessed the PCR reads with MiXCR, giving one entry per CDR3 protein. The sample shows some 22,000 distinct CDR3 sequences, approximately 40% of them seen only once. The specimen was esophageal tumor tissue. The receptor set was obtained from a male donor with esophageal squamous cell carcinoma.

DNA of the CDR3: TGTGCCAGCAGCCCCCAAAATGGGACAGGGCCTCAGCCCCAGCATTTT. Translated: CASSPQNGTGPQPQHF. The chain combines TRBV9 with TRBJ1-5, with 9 positions matching TRBD1. The CDR3 contains 16 residues. The junction had 11 bases not matched to a gene; V was cut back by 4 bases and J by 6 bases. Germline lookup yields CDR1 SGDLS and CDR2 YYNGEE.

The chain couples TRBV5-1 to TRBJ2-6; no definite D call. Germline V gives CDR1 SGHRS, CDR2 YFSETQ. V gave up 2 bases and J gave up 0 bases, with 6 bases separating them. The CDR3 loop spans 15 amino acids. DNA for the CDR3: TGCGCCAGCAGCTTACAGAGCTCTGGGGCCAACGTCCTGACTTTC. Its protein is CASSLQSSGANVLTF. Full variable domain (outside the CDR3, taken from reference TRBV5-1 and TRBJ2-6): KAGVTQTPRYLIKTRGQQVTLSCSPISGHRSVSWYQQTPGQGLQFLFEYFSETQRNKGNFPGRFSGRQFSNSRSEMNVSTLELGDSALYLCASSLQSSGANVLTFGAGSRLTVL.

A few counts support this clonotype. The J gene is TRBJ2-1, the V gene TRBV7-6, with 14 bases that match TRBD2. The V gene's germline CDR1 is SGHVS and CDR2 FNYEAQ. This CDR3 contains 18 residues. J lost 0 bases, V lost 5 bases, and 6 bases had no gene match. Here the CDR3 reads CASSRTSGRTSSYNEQFF. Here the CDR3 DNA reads TGTGCCAGCAGCCGGACTAGCGGGAGGACGAGCTCCTACAATGAGCAGTTCTTC.

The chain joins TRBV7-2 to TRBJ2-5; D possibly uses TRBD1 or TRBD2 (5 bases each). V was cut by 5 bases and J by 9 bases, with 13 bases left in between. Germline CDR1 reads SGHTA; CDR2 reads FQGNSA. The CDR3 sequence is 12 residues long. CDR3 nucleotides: TGTGCCAGCAGCGTCCATGGGGGTTCCCAGTACTTC. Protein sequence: CASSVHGGSQYF.

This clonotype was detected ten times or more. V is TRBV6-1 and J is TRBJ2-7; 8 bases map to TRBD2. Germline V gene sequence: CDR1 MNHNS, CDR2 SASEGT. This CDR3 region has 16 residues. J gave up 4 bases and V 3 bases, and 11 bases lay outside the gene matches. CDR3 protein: CASSDASGGRPYEQYF. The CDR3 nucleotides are TGTGCCAGCAGTGATGCCAGCGGGGGCCGTCCATACGAGCAGTACTTC.

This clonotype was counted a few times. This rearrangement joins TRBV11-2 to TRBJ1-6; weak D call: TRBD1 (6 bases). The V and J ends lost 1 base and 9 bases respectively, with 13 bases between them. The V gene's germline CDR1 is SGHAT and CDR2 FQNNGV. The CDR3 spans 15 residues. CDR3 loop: CASSLVPRGVSPLHF. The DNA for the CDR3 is TGTGCCAGCAGCTTAGTCCCGAGGGGGGTTTCACCCCTCCACTTT.

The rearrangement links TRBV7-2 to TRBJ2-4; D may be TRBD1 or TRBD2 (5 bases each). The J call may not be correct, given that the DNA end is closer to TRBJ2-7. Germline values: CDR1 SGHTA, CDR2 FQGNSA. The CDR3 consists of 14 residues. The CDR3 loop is CASSLSPGPYEQYF. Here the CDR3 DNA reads TGTGCCAGCAGCCTGAGCCCGGGACCCTACGAGCAGTACTTC.

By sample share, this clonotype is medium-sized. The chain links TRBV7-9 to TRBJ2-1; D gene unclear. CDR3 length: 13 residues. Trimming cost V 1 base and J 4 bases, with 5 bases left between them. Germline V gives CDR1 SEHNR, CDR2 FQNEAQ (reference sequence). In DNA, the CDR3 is TGTGCCAGCAGCTTAGGCTCTTACAATGAGCAGTTCTTC. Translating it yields CASSLGSYNEQFF.

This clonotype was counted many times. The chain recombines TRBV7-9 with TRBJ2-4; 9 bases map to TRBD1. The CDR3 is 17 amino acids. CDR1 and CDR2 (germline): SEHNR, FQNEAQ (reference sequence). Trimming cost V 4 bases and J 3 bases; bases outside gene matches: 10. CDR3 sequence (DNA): TGTGCCAGCAGCTCTCCCGAACAGGGGGCTGACAAAAACATTCAGTACTTC. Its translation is CASSSPEQGADKNIQYF.

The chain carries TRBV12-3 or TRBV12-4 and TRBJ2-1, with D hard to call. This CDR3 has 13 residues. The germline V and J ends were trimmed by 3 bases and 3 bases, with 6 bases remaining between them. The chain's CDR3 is CASSLVRYNEQFF. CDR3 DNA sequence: TGTGCCAGCAGTTTGGTCCGCTACAATGAGCAGTTCTTC.

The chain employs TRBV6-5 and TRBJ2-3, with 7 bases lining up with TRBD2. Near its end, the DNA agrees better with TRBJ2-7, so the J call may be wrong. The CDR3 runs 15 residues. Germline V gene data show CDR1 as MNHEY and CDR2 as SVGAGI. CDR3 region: CASSQSGTPAYEQYF. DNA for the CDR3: TGTGCCAGCAGCCAAAGCGGGACGCCTGCCTACGAGCAGTACTTC.

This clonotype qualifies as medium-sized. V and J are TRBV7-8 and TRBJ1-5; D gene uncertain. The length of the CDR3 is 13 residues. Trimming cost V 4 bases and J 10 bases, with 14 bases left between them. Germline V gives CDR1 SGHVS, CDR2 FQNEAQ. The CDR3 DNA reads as TGTGCCAGCAGCTCTCCCCCATCCACCCCCCAGCATTTT. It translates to CASSSPPSTPQHF.

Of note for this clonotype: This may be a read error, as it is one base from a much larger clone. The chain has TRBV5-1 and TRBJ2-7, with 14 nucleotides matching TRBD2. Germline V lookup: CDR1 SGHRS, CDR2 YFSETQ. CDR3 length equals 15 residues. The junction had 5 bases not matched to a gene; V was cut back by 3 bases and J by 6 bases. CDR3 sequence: CASSWGTSGSVEQYF. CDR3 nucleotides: TGCGCCAGCAGCTGGGGGACTAGCGGGAGTGTCGAGCAGTACTTC.

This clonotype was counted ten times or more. The DNA for the CDR3 is TGTGCCAGCAGTCCCGTCATTACAGGAGCCTCTGGAAACACCATATATTTT. Translation gives CASSPVITGASGNTIYF. J is TRBJ1-3 and V is TRBV2, with TRBD1 as a possible D gene (5 bases). Trimming stripped 5 bases from V and 0 bases from J, with 17 bases between. The CDR3 totals 17 residues. CDR1 is SNHLY and CDR2 is FYNNEI in the germline V gene. Based on the CDR3 plus reference TRBV2 and TRBJ1-3, the full variable domain is EPEVTQTPSHQVTQMGQEVILRCVPISNHLYFYWYRQILGQKVEFLVSFYNNEISEKSEIFDDQFSVERPDGSNFTLKIRSTKLEDSAMYFCASSPVITGASGNTIYFGEGSWLTVV.

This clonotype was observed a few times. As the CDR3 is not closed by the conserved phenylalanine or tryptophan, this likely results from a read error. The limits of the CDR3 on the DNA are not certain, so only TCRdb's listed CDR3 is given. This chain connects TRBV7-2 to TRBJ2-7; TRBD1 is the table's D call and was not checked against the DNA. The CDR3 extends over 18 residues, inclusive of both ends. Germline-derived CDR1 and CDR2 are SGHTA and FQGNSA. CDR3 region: CASSLGRDTPTYGYTFGS.

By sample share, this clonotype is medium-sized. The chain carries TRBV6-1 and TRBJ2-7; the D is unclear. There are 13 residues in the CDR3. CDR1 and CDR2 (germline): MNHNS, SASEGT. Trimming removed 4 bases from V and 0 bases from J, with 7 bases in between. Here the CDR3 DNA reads TGTGCCAGCAGTGTTGCCAGCTCCTACGAGCAGTACTTC. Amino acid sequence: CASSVASSYEQYF.

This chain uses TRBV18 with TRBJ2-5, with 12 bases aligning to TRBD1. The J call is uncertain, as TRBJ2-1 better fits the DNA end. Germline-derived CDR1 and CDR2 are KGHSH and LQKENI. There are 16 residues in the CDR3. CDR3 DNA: TGTGCCAGCTCACCATTTATGGGACAGGGGGCGGTTGAGCAGTTCTTC. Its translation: CASSPFMGQGAVEQFF.

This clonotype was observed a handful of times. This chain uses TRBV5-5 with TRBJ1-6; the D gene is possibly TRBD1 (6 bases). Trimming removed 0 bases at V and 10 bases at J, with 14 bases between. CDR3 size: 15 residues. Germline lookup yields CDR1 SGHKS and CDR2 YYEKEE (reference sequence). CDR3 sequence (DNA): TGTGCCAGCAGCTTGGCTCAGGGGAGGGGATCACCCCTCCACTTT. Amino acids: CASSLAQGRGSPLHF.

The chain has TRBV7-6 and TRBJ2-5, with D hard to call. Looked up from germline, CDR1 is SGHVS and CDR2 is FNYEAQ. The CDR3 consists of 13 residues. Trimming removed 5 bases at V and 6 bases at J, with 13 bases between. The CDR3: CASSPGQAKTQYF. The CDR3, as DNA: TGTGCCAGCAGCCCGGGTCAGGCGAAGACCCAGTACTTC.

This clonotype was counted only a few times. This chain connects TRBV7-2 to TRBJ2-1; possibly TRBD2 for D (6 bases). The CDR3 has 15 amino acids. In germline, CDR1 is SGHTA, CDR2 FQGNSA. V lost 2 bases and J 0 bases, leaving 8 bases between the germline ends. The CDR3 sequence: CASSLLGGSYNEQFF. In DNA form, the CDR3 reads TGTGCCAGCAGCTTACTGGGGGGCTCCTACAATGAGCAGTTCTTC.

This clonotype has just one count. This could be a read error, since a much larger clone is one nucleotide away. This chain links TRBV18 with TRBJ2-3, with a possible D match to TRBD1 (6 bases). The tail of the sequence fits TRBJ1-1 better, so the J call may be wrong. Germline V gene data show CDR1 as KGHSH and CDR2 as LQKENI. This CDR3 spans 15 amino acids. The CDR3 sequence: CASPTGQGMNTEAFF. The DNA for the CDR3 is TGTGCCAGCCCAACGGGACAAGGGATGAACACTGAAGCTTTCTTT.

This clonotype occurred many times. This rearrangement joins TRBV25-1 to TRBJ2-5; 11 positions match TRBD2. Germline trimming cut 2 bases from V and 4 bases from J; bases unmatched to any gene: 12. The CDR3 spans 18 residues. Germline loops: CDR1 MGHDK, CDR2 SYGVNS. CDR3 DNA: TGTGCCAGCAGTGAAAGGGACGGGACTAGCGGAAGAGGAGAGACCCAGTACTTC. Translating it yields CASSERDGTSGRGETQYF.

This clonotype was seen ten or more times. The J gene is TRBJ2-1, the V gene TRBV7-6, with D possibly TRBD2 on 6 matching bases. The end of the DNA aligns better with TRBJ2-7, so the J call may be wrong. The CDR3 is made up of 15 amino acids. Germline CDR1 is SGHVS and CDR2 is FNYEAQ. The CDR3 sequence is CASSLVPTSSGEQYF. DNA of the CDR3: TGTGCCAGCAGCTTAGTCCCGACTAGTTCCGGTGAGCAGTACTTC.

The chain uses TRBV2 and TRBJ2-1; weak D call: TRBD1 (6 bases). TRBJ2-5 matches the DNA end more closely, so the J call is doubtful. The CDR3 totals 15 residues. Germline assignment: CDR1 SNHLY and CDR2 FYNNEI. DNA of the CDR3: TGTGCCAGCAGTCGGGACATGGACTTGAGAGAGACCCAGTACTTC. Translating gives CASSRDMDLRETQYF.

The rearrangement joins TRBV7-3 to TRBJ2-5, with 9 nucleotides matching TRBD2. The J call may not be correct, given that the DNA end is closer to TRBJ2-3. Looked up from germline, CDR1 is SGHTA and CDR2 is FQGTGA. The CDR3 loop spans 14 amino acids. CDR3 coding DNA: TGTGCCAGCAGCTTAACGGGGACTAGCTCTACGCAGTATTTT. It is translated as CASSLTGTSSTQYF.

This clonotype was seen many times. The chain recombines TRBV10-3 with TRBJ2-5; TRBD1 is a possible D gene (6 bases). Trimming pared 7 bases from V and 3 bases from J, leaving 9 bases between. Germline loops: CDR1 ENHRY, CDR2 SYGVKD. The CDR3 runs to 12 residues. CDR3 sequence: CAIKDSKETQYF. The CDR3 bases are TGTGCCATCAAGGACAGTAAAGAGACCCAGTACTTC.

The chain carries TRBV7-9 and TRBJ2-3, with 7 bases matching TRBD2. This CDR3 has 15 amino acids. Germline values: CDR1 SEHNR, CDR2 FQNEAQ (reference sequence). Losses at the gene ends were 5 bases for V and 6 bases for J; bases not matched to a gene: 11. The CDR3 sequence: CASSRLAQKGDTQYF. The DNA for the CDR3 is TGTGCCAGCAGCCGACTAGCTCAGAAAGGTGATACGCAGTATTTT.

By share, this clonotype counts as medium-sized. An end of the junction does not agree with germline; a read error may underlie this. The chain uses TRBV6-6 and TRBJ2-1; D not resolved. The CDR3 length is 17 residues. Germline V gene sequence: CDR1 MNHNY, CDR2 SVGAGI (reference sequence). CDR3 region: CASSHSGASHSYNEQFF. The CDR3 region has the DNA TGTGCCAGCAGTCACTCGGGTGCCTCACATTCCTACAATGAGCAGTTCTTC.